Listed here is a single T cell receptor beta chain. The antigen remains unidentified. Likely unrecorded immune exposures existed in these nominally healthy donors. The PCR employed 60 Vbeta primers together with 13 Jbeta primers. TCRdb's table, derived via immunoSEQ multiplex PCR, lists solely in-frame clones and lacks some. The ten most abundant clones cover about 1.8% of a sample with 55,000 to 75,000 clones. There are 11 residues in the CDR3. Germline V CDR1 and CDR2: SGHAT, FQNNGV. Trimming cost V 8 bases and J 6 bases, with 10 bases left between them. The data were taken from a study of cytomegalovirus exposure and HLA in healthy donors. Broader study findings: The classifier, whose performance was assessed in both the original and validation cohorts, reportedly diagnosed cytomegalovirus status with high specificity and sensitivity.

Sequencing was performed on PBMCs. This sequence was found in a woman in her 30s in good health and CMV-seronegative. This chain connects TRBV11-2 to TRBJ1-2; D unresolved. The CDR3 loop reads CASRDRHGYTF. The CDR3, as DNA: TGTGCCAGCCGAGATCGCCATGGCTACACCTTC.